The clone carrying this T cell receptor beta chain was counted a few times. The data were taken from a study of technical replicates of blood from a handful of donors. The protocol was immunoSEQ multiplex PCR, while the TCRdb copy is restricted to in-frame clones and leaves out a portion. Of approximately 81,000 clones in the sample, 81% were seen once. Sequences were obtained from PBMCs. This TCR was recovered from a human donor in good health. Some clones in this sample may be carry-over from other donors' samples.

The CDR3 sequence is CASSERQGTIEKLFF. In DNA form, the CDR3 reads TGTGCCAGCAGCGAGAGGCAGGGCACGATTGAAAAACTGTTTTTT. The chain joins TRBV7-9 to TRBJ1-4; tentative D call: TRBD1 (5 bases). This CDR3 is 15 amino acids long. Germline V lookup: CDR1 SEHNR, CDR2 FQNEAQ (reference sequence). V was shortened by 5 bases and J by 7 bases, with 17 bases between the two germline ends. The full variable domain, completed using reference TRBV7-9 and TRBJ1-4, is DTGVSQNPRHKITKRGQNVTFRCDPISEHNRLYWYRQTLGQGPEFLTYFQNEAQLEKSRLLSDRFSAERPKGSFSTLEIQRTEQGDSAMYLCASSERQGTIEKLFFGSGTQLSVL.